This is a list of T cell receptor beta chains from one sample in a study of memory CD4+ T cells and cytomegalovirus serostatus. Assay: immunoSEQ multiplex PCR; the TCRdb copy retains only in-frame clones and omits some. The table has tens of thousands of clones, about 73% seen once. Sequencing was carried out using memory CD4+ T cells from blood. The receptors derive from an adult in good health and CMV-seropositive. CDR3s include the opening cysteine and the closing phenylalanine or tryptophan. D genes are given only for firm matches. Clone sizes are given selectively: once, few, many, or a class where the clone is expanded.

.	TRBV28	.	TRBJ1-2	TGTGCCAGCAATGCTGGGGGTAACTATGGCTACACCTTC	CASNAGGNYGYTF
TRBD1	TRBV4-3	medium-sized	TRBJ1-1	TGCGCCAGCAGCCAGGACAGGGGATGGGAAGCTTTCTTT	CASSQDRGWEAFF
TRBD2	TRBV4-2	medium-sized	TRBJ2-2	TGTGCCAGCAGCCAAGATTCAGCTAGCGGGAGCCTGAACACCGGGGAGCTGTTTTTT	CASSQDSASGSLNTGELFF
TRBD1	TRBV6-1	.	TRBJ1-5	TGTGCCAGCACGGGACAGGGGGATCAGCCCCAGCATTTT	CASTGQGDQPQHF
TRBD2	TRBV29-1	.	TRBJ2-2	TGCAGCTCGGGCCCCCAGCGGGAGAGCTTCGGCACCGGGGAGCTGTTTTTT	CSSGPQRESFGTGELFF
TRBD2	TRBV7-2	.	TRBJ2-7	TGTGCCAGCAGCTTAGCGGGAGGGCCATCCTACGAGCAGTACTTC	CASSLAGGPSYEQYF
.	TRBV28	.	TRBJ2-7	TGTGCCACCCGAGGGAAGCCCGAGCAGTACTTC	CATRGKPEQYF
.	TRBV30	few	TRBJ2-2	TGTGCCTGGAGGCTAGGGGGAGGGACCGGGGAGCTGTTTTTT	CAWRLGGGTGELFF
TRBD2	TRBV5-4	once	TRBJ2-3	TGTGCCAGCAGCCTTCCGGGACTAGCGGGGGAGGGAGATACGCAGTATTTT	CASSLPGLAGEGDTQYF
.	TRBV6-6	.	TRBJ1-2	TGTGCCAGCAGTTTAACGAGGGGGAATGGCTACACCTTC	CASSLTRGNGYTF
TRBD1	TRBV6-1	.	TRBJ2-2	TGTGCCAGCATAGGGACAGGAAACACCGGGGAGCTGTTTTTT	CASIGTGNTGELFF
TRBD2	TRBV30	few	TRBJ2-1	TGTGCCTGGAGACGGCCGTCGGTAGCGGGTGAGCAGTTCTTC	CAWRRPSVAGEQFF
.	TRBV7-9	.	TRBJ1-2	TGTGCCAGCAGCTTACCCGCGGACGGCTATGGCTACACCTTC	CASSLPADGYGYTF
TRBD2	TRBV5-4	.	TRBJ2-5	TGTGCCAGCAGCTTGGACAGGACTAGCGTGGGAGAGACCCAGTACTTC	CASSLDRTSVGETQYF
.	TRBV7-2	once	TRBJ1-1	TGTGCCAGCAGCAACGTCGACGGAGGGAACACTGAAGCTTTCTTT	CASSNVDGGNTEAFF
.	TRBV27	.	TRBJ1-5	TGTGCCAGCAGTTTAGGGCGGCATCAGCCCCAGCATTTT	CASSLGRHQPQHF
.	TRBV20-1	.	TRBJ1-2	TGCAGTGCTAGCACCACCTATGGCTACACCTTC	CSASTTYGYTF
.	TRBV7-2	.	TRBJ2-3	TGTGCCAGCAGCTTAGTCTTCACAGATACGCAGTATTTT	CASSLVFTDTQYF
.	TRBV15	.	TRBJ1-3	TGTGCCACCAGCAGTCTAATAGGAAACACCATATATTTT	CATSSLIGNTIYF
.	TRBV6-1	.	TRBJ1-2	TGTGCCAGCTCGAAAGGGGACGTTAACTATGGCTACACCTTC	CASSKGDVNYGYTF
TRBD2	TRBV15	.	TRBJ2-1	TGTGCCACCAGCAGAGACGGGACTAGTGGGGGGGAGCAGTTCTTC	CATSRDGTSGGEQFF
.	TRBV10-1	.	TRBJ2-2	TGCGCCAGCAAAGGAGGGCAGGACACCGGGGAGCTGTTTTTT	CASKGGQDTGELFF
TRBD2	TRBV6-5	.	TRBJ2-3	TGTGCCAGCACTCCTAGCGGGAGTAACACAGATACGCAGTATTTT	CASTPSGSNTDTQYF
.	TRBV9	once	TRBJ1-3	TGTGCCAGCAGCGTAGGTGCATCAGGAAACACCATATATTTT	CASSVGASGNTIYF
TRBD1	TRBV6-4	.	TRBJ1-1	TGTGCCAGCAGGGACACCAACAGGGGGACTGAAGCTTTCTTT	CASRDTNRGTEAFF
TRBD2	TRBV5-1	.	TRBJ2-5	TGCGCCAGCAGCTGGGTCGCGGGAGGCCGGGAGACCCAGTACTTC	CASSWVAGGRETQYF
TRBD1	TRBV7-9	few	TRBJ1-2	TGTGCCAGCAGCCTCCAGGGGGATTCTGGCTACACCTTC	CASSLQGDSGYTF
.	TRBV4-3	.	TRBJ2-3	TGCGCCAGCAGCCAAGATCAGGCCGGGGGACAGCCGCAGTATTTT	CASSQDQAGGQPQYF
.	TRBV5-4	.	TRBJ2-1	TGTGCCAGCAGCTTCTATCTGGCCAATGAGCAGTTCTTC	CASSFYLANEQFF
TRBD2	TRBV5-6	.	TRBJ2-1	TGTGCCAGCAACACCTGGGGGGGAGGGCCCGGTGAGCAGTTCTTC	CASNTWGGGPGEQFF
TRBD2	TRBV19	.	TRBJ2-2	TGTGCCAGTAGTATAAAGCGGGAGGCTGGGGAGCTGTTTTTT	CASSIKREAGELFF
TRBD2	TRBV29-1	.	TRBJ2-3	TGCAGCGTTGAAGAGCGGGGGGGGGATACGCAGTATTTT	CSVEERGGDTQYF
.	TRBV2	.	TRBJ1-5	TGTGCCAGCAACGTCGGGCGTAAAGTCCCAAATCAGCCCCAGCATTTT	CASNVGRKVPNQPQHF